These 18 T cell receptor beta chains originate from one sample sequenced in a study of blood T cell repertoires in COVID-19. Clones were sequenced by immunoSEQ multiplex PCR, and TCRdb holds only the in-frame ones, with some missing. The data hold around 130,000 clones, with under 85% observed a single time. Sequenced material: PBMCs or T cells enriched from blood (not recorded which). The receptors shown here come from a woman under 30 who had been exposed to COVID-19.

The V gene is TRBV4-2, the J gene TRBJ2-7; 9 bases match TRBD1. The germline gives CDR1 LGHNA, CDR2 YNFKEQ. The CDR3 totals 18 residues. The ends lost 2 bases at V and 2 bases at J; junction bases unmatched: 13. For the CDR3, the DNA is TGTGCCAGCAGCCAATTCCTTATGCCGGGACAGGGAACCTACGAGCAGTACTTC. This sequence encodes CASSQFLMPGQGTYEQYF.

This clone was recorded only once. The chain recombines TRBV28 with TRBJ2-2; a possible D gene is TRBD2 (5 bases). Germline CDR1 reads MDHEN; CDR2 reads SYDVKM. The CDR3 length is 19 residues. V lost 1 base and J lost 0, with 18 bases in between. CDR3 DNA sequence: TGTGCCAGCAGTTTATTTAATTATGAGGGAAGGGCGAACACCGGGGAGCTGTTTTTT. This gives the protein CASSLFNYEGRANTGELFF.

This chain links TRBV15 with TRBJ2-1, with D possibly TRBD2 on 6 matching bases. CDR3 length equals 17 residues. Per the germline V gene, CDR1 is LNHNV and CDR2 is YYDKDF (reference sequence). Trimming cost V 1 base and J 6 bases, with 19 bases left between them. The CDR3, as DNA: TGTGCCACCAGCAGAGGTCATCGGGGTCGGGGGATCAATGAGCAGTTCTTC. Translated: CATSRGHRGRGINEQFF.

This chain connects TRBV28 to TRBJ1-5; D is possibly TRBD1 (5 bases). The CDR3 has 18 residues. Germline V CDR1 and CDR2: MDHEN, SYDVKM. The V end lost 8 bases, the J end lost 0 bases, and 23 bases lay between the germline ends. The CDR3 reads CASDRSRTEPNSNQPQHF. CDR3 sequence (DNA): TGTGCCAGCGACAGAAGCAGAACGGAACCTAATAGCAATCAGCCCCAGCATTTT. The full variable domain, its missing parts supplied by reference TRBV28 and TRBJ1-5, is DVKVTQSSRYLVKRTGEKVFLECVQDMDHENMFWYRQDPGLGLRLIYFSYDVKMKEKGDIPEGYSVSREKKERFSLILESASTNQTSMYLCASDRSRTEPNSNQPQHFGDGTRLSIL.

V usage is TRBV9 and J usage is TRBJ2-2, with D possibly TRBD2 on 6 matching bases. The CDR3 covers 13 residues. Trimming removed 1 base from V and 6 bases from J, with 7 bases in between. Germline V gene lookup returns CDR1 SGDLS and CDR2 YYNGEE. CDR3 amino acids: CASSVSGAGELFF. The CDR3 DNA sequence: TGTGCCAGCAGCGTATCGGGGGCCGGGGAGCTGTTTTTT.

This clone was detected only once. The CDR3 region has the DNA TGCGCCAGCAGCCAAGGACAGGGTTGGACTGAAGCTTTCTTT. This codes for CASSQGQGWTEAFF. The V gene is TRBV4-1, the J gene TRBJ1-1; 7 nucleotides match TRBD1. This CDR3 contains 14 residues. The germline CDR1 and CDR2 sequences are MGHRA and YSYEKL. V trimming: 1 base; J trimming: 5 bases; junction bases outside the gene matches: 4.

The chain employs TRBV2 and TRBJ1-3; D not resolved. The V and J ends lost 6 bases and 1 base respectively, with 10 bases between them. The CDR3 spans 14 residues. CDR1 SNHLY and CDR2 FYNNEI come from the germline V gene. CDR3: CASRAGQSGNTIYF. The CDR3 DNA follows: TGTGCCAGCAGGGCGGGCCAGTCTGGAAACACCATATATTTT.

The chain is built from TRBV27 and TRBJ2-3; no definite D call. The germline V and J ends were trimmed by 6 bases and 1 base, with 8 bases remaining between them. The CDR3 length is 13 residues. The germline CDR1 and CDR2 sequences are MNHEY and SMNVEV (reference sequence). CDR3 nucleotides: TGTGCCAGCAGGCCCTCGGGCACAGATACGCAGTATTTT. This sequence encodes CASRPSGTDTQYF.

J is TRBJ1-2 and V is TRBV7-9, with TRBD1 identical over 9 bases. CDR3 length: 14 residues. The trim removed 6 bases at V and 6 bases at J, leaving 8 bases unmatched. Germline-derived CDR1 and CDR2 are SEHNR and FQNEAQ (reference sequence). The CDR3, as DNA: TGTGCCAGCAGGGGACAGGGTGATTCAAATGGCTACACCTTC. Amino acid sequence: CASRGQGDSNGYTF.

This sequence joins TRBV7-3 and TRBJ1-1; 8 nucleotides agree with TRBD1. The V gene's germline CDR1 is SGHTA and CDR2 FQGTGA. With 1 base clipped from V and 2 bases from J, the junction kept 6 bases outside the gene matches. This CDR3 is built from 16 residues. In DNA, the CDR3 is TGTGCCAGCAGCTTAAGGGCAGGGGGCGGAAACACTGAAGCTTTCTTT. This encodes CASSLRAGGGNTEAFF.

This chain uses TRBV7-9 with TRBJ1-2; TRBD1 aligns across 7 bases. Germline V gives CDR1 SEHNR, CDR2 FQNEAQ (reference sequence). The V segment lost 1 base and the J segment 3 bases; nucleotides outside the gene matches: 5. The CDR3 loop spans 15 amino acids. CDR3 DNA sequence: TGTGCCAGCAGCTTAGATCAAGGGGGCGACTATGGCTACACCTTC. It yields the protein CASSLDQGGDYGYTF.

This clone was recorded only once. The chain recombines TRBV7-9 with TRBJ2-7, with 10 bases fitting TRBD1. Germline CDR1 SEHNR, CDR2 FQNEAQ (reference sequence). This CDR3 is built from 19 residues. V lost 5 bases and J lost 3; bases outside the gene matches: 19. CDR3 amino acids: CASSPAGTGEWRIDYEQYF. Here the CDR3 DNA reads TGTGCCAGCAGCCCGGCCGGGACAGGGGAGTGGAGAATCGACTACGAGCAGTACTTC.

J is TRBJ2-7 and V is TRBV6-2 or TRBV6-3; 12 nucleotides match TRBD1. The CDR3 runs to 16 residues. Trimming took 4 bases from V and 2 from J; bases not matched to a gene: 6. CDR1 is MNHEY, CDR2 SVGEGT, per germline. CDR3 amino acids: CASSSPGQGATYEQYF. The CDR3 DNA sequence: TGTGCCAGCAGTTCTCCGGGACAGGGGGCTACCTACGAGCAGTACTTC.

This chain joins TRBV10-3 and TRBJ2-2; 7 bases are a match to TRBD1. Trimming removed 6 bases from V and 0 bases from J; junction bases left unmatched: 10. CDR3 length equals 17 residues. Looked up from germline, CDR1 is ENHRY and CDR2 is SYGVKD. The CDR3 region is CAIRDRAGLSNTGELFF. The DNA of the CDR3 is TGTGCCATCAGAGACAGGGCCGGCCTTTCGAACACCGGGGAGCTGTTTTTT.

The chain is built from TRBV25-1 and TRBJ2-2; 8 nucleotides align to TRBD1. J lost 6 bases, V lost 2 bases, and 2 bases had no gene match. CDR1 and CDR2 from the germline V gene are MGHDK and SYGVNS. CDR3 length: 14 residues. The CDR3 is CASSEPGGSGELFF. The CDR3, as DNA: TGTGCCAGCAGTGAACCAGGGGGCTCCGGGGAGCTGTTTTTT.

In DNA, the CDR3 is TGCGCCAGCAGAAGACCTGGACTAGCGCGAAACAATGAGCAGTTCTTC. It specifies CASRRPGLARNNEQFF. The chain couples TRBV10-2 to TRBJ2-1; TRBD2 aligns across 9 bases. Unmatched junction bases numbered 11, after V lost 6 bases and J lost 5 bases. CDR1 and CDR2 (germline): WSHSY, SAAADI. The CDR3 is 16 amino acids.

The chain employs TRBV6-5 and TRBJ1-5; a possible D gene is TRBD1 (5 bases). Germline V gene data show CDR1 as MNHEY and CDR2 as SVGAGI. CDR3 length: 15 amino acids. The V end was cut by 0 bases, the J end by 3 bases, with 9 bases between. The CDR3 spells CASSYSGTLNQPQHF. CDR3 DNA sequence: TGTGCCAGCAGTTACTCGGGGACTCTCAATCAGCCCCAGCATTTT.

The chain recombines TRBV7-8 with TRBJ2-2; the D is unclear. V shed 7 bases and J shed 4 bases, with 13 bases lying between them. From germline, CDR1 is SGHVS and CDR2 FQNEAQ. The CDR3 has 14 amino acids. CDR3 in amino acids: CASNHYSGTGELFF. For the CDR3, the DNA is TGTGCCAGCAACCACTACTCGGGCACCGGGGAGCTGTTTTTT.